This T cell receptor beta chain was sequenced during a study of cytomegalovirus exposure and HLA in healthy donors (dated 2017 in TCRdb). Notes on the research overall: According to a later analysis, the 120 or so validation repertoires were produced on the same platform as the roughly 720 repertoires of the first cohort. The study was designed to test whether signatures of past pathogen exposure could be identified by cataloging public T cell receptors. A separate validation cohort of 100 to 150 different subjects was used in addition to the 666-subject first cohort. To predict cytomegalovirus infection status, the study combined high-throughput TCR immunosequencing, statistical association of individual TCRs with disease status, and machine learning.

The paper as a whole reports these results and caveats: A later analysis lacked HLA typing for the validation cohort, so it scored co-occurrence in that cohort across all 130 or so repertoires. It was suggested by the authors that the approach could potentially be generalized to other disease states and immunological phenotypes. Cytomegalovirus status was reported to be diagnosed by the classifier with high specificity and sensitivity in both the original and validation cohorts. The study listed 150 to 200 TCR beta chains as associated with cytomegalovirus. A few of the identified cytomegalovirus-associated TCR beta chains were confirmed in vitro to be specific for cytomegalovirus antigens. Of the cluster scores, approximately 94% were above 0 in a later analysis, which found that TCRs clustered in the first cohort also tended to co-occur in the 130 or so validation repertoires. Across donors, most TCR sequences were observed very rarely, whereas some public TCRs were present in many individuals.

Of note for this clone: The target of this receptor is not known. Nothing much larger sits one base from this clone, and base qualities are not available.

The protocol used for the library was the immunoSEQ multiplex PCR assay. The authors' pipeline ran thus. A statistical classification framework was developed to diagnose cytomegalovirus status using the catalog of TCR beta chain sequences. In its TCRdb copy, this immuneACCESS table keeps in-frame sequences only and misses some clones. Where compared with another copy, unresolved V genes explain less than half of these, and the others have no known cause. Clonal size and the V and J genes are those of that table, whereas D and trimming came from the DNA. The sample records 90,000 to 140,000 clones, about 86% of which are singletons. Of the sample, 3% to 4% is held by the ten largest clones. According to the germline V gene, CDR1 reads LGHNA and CDR2 reads YNFKEQ. V gives up 6 bases and J gives up 8 bases, and the segment between their germline ends measures 16 bases. Including the terminal cysteine and phenylalanine, the CDR3 comprises 13 residues. Only the CDR3 DNA stays, 39 bases, in frame from base 1.

Donors formed part of the validation cohort, which comprised over a hundred subjects and was distinct from the first cohort of under 850 subjects. The V and J segments used are TRBV4-2 and TRBJ1-1; TRBD1 is a possible D gene, resting on 6 matching bases. The source material was PBMCs. The sequence was collected from a woman younger than 35 in good health and CMV-seropositive. This receptor has the CDR3 CASSPQHREEAFF. The DNA is TGTGCCAGCAGTCCACAGCACAGGGAGGAAGCTTTCTTT.